This TCR beta chain originates from a study of OX40 agonist ivuxolimab in advanced cancers. Across the study: Patients got intravenous ivuxolimab at 0.01 to 10 mg/kg every 2 weeks. Aged roughly 23 to 85 with a mean of 60 years, they were approximately 80% male.

Study findings and constraints: On average, a greater number of expanded clones characterised CD8+ T cells relative to CD4+. The authors did not determine the antigen specificity of the expanded peripheral T cells.

Notes on this clone: Its antigen is unknown.

Trimming took 4 bases from V and 4 from J, leaving 9 bases between them. CDR1 and CDR2 (germline): SGHTA, FQGNSA. This CDR3 region has 13 residues. TCRdb's copy holds only in-frame clones and misses some; the assay was immunoSEQ multiplex PCR. This sample has tens of thousands of clones; around 81% occur once, and the top ten carry over 2.5%. The chain combines TRBV7-2 with TRBJ2-3; tentative D call: TRBD1 (5 bases). This material consisted of CD4+ or CD8+ T cells sorted from blood, taken in a trial of the OX40 agonist ivuxolimab. This receptor was taken from an adult with an advanced solid tumor such as melanoma, head and neck, liver or kidney cancer. The CDR3 here is CASSYTTADTQYF. The CDR3 DNA reads as TGTGCCAGCAGCTATACGACAGCAGATACGCAGTATTTT.